This T cell receptor (beta chain) was recovered during a study of blood T cell repertoires in COVID-19. The CDR3 runs 15 residues. Germline loops: CDR1 MRHNA, CDR2 SNTAGT. Trimming stripped 0 bases from V and 9 bases from J, with 15 bases between. As handled by the study authors: Nucleated cell counts were estimated from reference gene primer amplification. Clones were sequenced by immunoSEQ multiplex PCR, and TCRdb holds only the in-frame ones, with some missing. That table supplies the V and J calls and clone size; D and trimming were determined from the DNA. Of 70,000 to 95,000 clones listed, approximately 87% are singletons.

The clonotype originates from a human donor with active COVID-19. The donor label of this sample is uncertain. The rearrangement links TRBV6-4 to TRBJ2-1, with TRBD2 as a possible D gene (6 bases). Sequenced: peripheral blood. The CDR3 sequence is CASSDSHGGWGEQFF. In nucleotides, the CDR3 is TGTGCCAGCAGTGACTCGCACGGAGGGTGGGGTGAGCAGTTCTTC.